Below are 9 T cell receptor beta chains sequenced from a single sample in a study of T-cell memory formation after mild COVID-19. TCRdb re-called the 5' RACE reads through MiXCR, storing one row per CDR3 protein. The table lists approximately 300,000 distinct CDR3 sequences, approximately 16% of them singletons, with 20% to 25% in the top ten. Sample: PBMCs or a T cell subset sorted from them (not recorded which). These receptors all come from a man younger than 30 who had mild COVID-19 (a few samples of this study predate the infection). Cell type and time point are not known.

The sample holds many counts of this clonotype. CDR3 loop: CASSPKPRGNEQFF. In DNA, the CDR3 is TGTGCCAGCAGTCCCAAGCCTAGGGGCAATGAGCAGTTCTTC. This chain links TRBV12-3 or TRBV12-4 with TRBJ2-1; D might be TRBD1 (5 bases). Trimming removed 5 bases from V and 6 bases from J, with 14 bases in between. This CDR3 region has 14 residues.

This clonotype turned up a few times. The gene calls are TRBV20-1 and TRBJ1-2; possible D gene TRBD1, 5 bases. This CDR3 is built from 14 residues. Germline V gene data show CDR1 as DFQATT and CDR2 as SNEGSKA (reference sequence). V gave up 6 bases and J gave up 0 bases, with 14 bases separating them. CDR3 coding DNA: TGCAGTGCGCCGGAGGGGATTACTAACTATGGCTACACCTTC. This codes for CSAPEGITNYGYTF.

The sample holds a few counts of this clonotype. The rearrangement links TRBV9 to TRBJ2-2, with 7 nucleotides matching TRBD2. Germline CDR1 is SGDLS and CDR2 is YYNGEE. The CDR3 spans 16 residues. J was trimmed by 6 bases and V by 0 bases; bases with no gene match: 8. The chain's CDR3 is CASSVASTSYPGELFF. The CDR3, as DNA: TGTGCCAGCAGCGTAGCTTCGACTAGCTATCCCGGGGAGCTGTTTTTT.

This clonotype has only a few counts. The chain joins TRBV7-2 to TRBJ2-1, with no clear D. V was cut by 5 bases and J by 8 bases, with 22 bases left in between. The CDR3 is 16 residues long. Germline assignment: CDR1 SGHTA and CDR2 FQGNSA. CDR3 region: CASSPKVGPPVYEQFF. CDR3 nucleotide sequence: TGTGCCAGCAGCCCCAAAGTTGGGCCACCCGTCTATGAGCAGTTCTTC.

The sample holds a few counts of this clonotype. V is TRBV6-1 and J is TRBJ2-7, with 8 bases fitting TRBD1. There are 14 residues in the CDR3. Germline CDR1 MNHNS, CDR2 SASEGT. The trim removed 6 bases at V and 2 bases at J, leaving 6 bases unmatched. The CDR3 bases are TGTGCCAGCAGCGGCGGGACAGGCCCCTACGAGCAGTACTTC. Translation gives CASSGGTGPYEQYF.

This clonotype has only a few counts. The rearrangement uses TRBV11-2 and TRBJ2-3; TRBD2 is a possible D gene (5 bases). Trimming took 6 bases from V and 3 from J, leaving 19 bases between them. This CDR3 region has 16 residues. CDR1 and CDR2 (germline): SGHAT, FQNNGV. CDR3 in amino acids: CASRRGGSGGTDTQYF. The CDR3 DNA follows: TGTGCCAGCAGACGGGGTGGGAGCGGCGGAACAGATACGCAGTATTTT.

As regards this clonotype: The junction shows a germline mismatch at one end, possibly a read error. The chain joins TRBV7-3 to TRBJ2-5, with 8 nucleotides matching TRBD1. The CDR3 runs 15 residues. In germline, CDR1 is SGHTA, CDR2 FQGTGA. The CDR3 loop reads CASSLTGGWVETQYF. For the CDR3, the DNA is TGTGCCAGCAGCCTAACAGGGGGTTGGGTGGAGACCCAGTACTTC.

The rearrangement links TRBV25-1 to TRBJ1-2; tentatively, D is TRBD1 (6 bases). The CDR3 has 15 residues. Trimming removed 0 bases from V and 4 bases from J, with 12 bases in between. In germline, CDR1 is MGHDK, CDR2 SYGVNS. CDR3 in amino acids: CASSEYGGRVYGYTF. The CDR3 DNA sequence: TGTGCCAGCAGTGAATATGGGGGCAGAGTCTATGGCTACACCTTC.

The chain joins TRBV7-2 to TRBJ2-6; D uncertain. The CDR3 contains 15 residues. V lost 1 base and J 2 bases, leaving 6 bases between the germline ends. Germline CDR1 SGHTA, CDR2 FQGNSA. The CDR3 nucleotides read TGTGCCAGCAGCTTAGAAGCTCCTGGGGCCAACGTCCTGACTTTC. This sequence encodes CASSLEAPGANVLTF. Supplemented by reference TRBV7-2 and TRBJ2-6, the full variable domain reads GAGVSQSPSNKVTEKGKDVELRCDPISGHTALYWYRQSLGQGLEFLIYFQGNSAPDKSGLPSDRFSAERTGGSVSTLTIQRTQQEDSAVYLCASSLEAPGANVLTFGAGSRLTVL.